The source of this T cell receptor (beta chain) is a study of cytomegalovirus exposure and HLA in healthy donors. Turning to the study itself: A subsequent analysis reported that the roughly 120 validation repertoires were produced on the same platform that had also been used for the approximately 700 first-cohort repertoires.

There are 14 residues in the CDR3. V lost 3 bases, J lost 3 bases, and 6 bases stayed unmatched. Germline CDR1 and CDR2: SQVTM and ANQGSEA. Sequencing was performed with immunoSEQ multiplex PCR; in TCRdb, only in-frame clones are kept and a portion is missing. The profile shows 300,000 to 400,000 clones, around 86% of them singletons. V and J are TRBV29-1 and TRBJ2-3; 7 bases agree with TRBD1. The TCR originated in a woman under 30 in good health and CMV-seronegative. What was sequenced was PBMCs. As DNA, the CDR3 is TGCAGCGTTGATTTCCCACAGGGGACAGATACGCAGTATTTT. It specifies CSVDFPQGTDTQYF.